This passage covers 16 T cell receptor beta chains from one sample sequenced in a study of T cell responses to AZD1222 COVID-19 vaccine. Clones were read by immunoSEQ multiplex PCR, and TCRdb kept only the in-frame ones, dropping some. The table includes about 79,000 clones, about 88% detected once. Sequencing used peripheral blood, obtained 28 days after the second AZD1222 dose. All receptors come from an adult who received the AZD1222 COVID-19 vaccine.

This clone has just a few counts. The V gene is TRBV9, the J gene TRBJ1-1, with 9 bases identical to TRBD1. Germline V gene lookup returns CDR1 SGDLS and CDR2 YYNGEE. Trimming removed 0 bases from V and 4 bases from J; junction bases left unmatched: 10. This CDR3 comprises 17 residues. The CDR3 loop is CASSVAGGTGWATEAFF. DNA for the CDR3: TGTGCCAGCAGCGTAGCAGGAGGGACAGGGTGGGCCACTGAAGCTTTCTTT. Full variable domain (rest looked up from reference TRBV9 and TRBJ1-1): DSGVTQTPKHLITATGQRVTLRCSPRSGDLSVYWYQQSLDQGLQFLIQYYNGEERAKGNILERFSAQQFPDLHSELNLSSLELGDSALYFCASSVAGGTGWATEAFFGQGTRLTVV.

J is TRBJ1-1 and V is TRBV19; possible D gene TRBD1, 6 bases. Trimming shortened V by 5 bases and J by 1 base, and 11 bases separated the two germline ends. The CDR3 is 14 amino acids. CDR1 is LNHDA, CDR2 SQIVND, per germline (reference sequence). The chain's CDR3 is CASSSRGGNTEAFF. The DNA of the CDR3 is TGTGCCAGTAGTTCCCGAGGGGGGAACACTGAAGCTTTCTTT.

This clone was seen once. The chain employs TRBV7-3 and TRBJ2-1; 8 bases are a match to TRBD2. CDR1 is SGHTA, CDR2 FQGTGA, per germline. The junction had 3 bases not matched to a gene; V was cut back by 5 bases and J by 6 bases. The CDR3 contains 13 residues. In DNA, the CDR3 is TGTGCCAGCAGCCCCACTAGCGGCAATGAGCAGTTCTTC. Its translation is CASSPTSGNEQFF.

The chain has TRBV7-9 and TRBJ2-2; 12 nucleotides match TRBD1. Germline V gene sequence: CDR1 SEHNR, CDR2 FQNEAQ (reference sequence). There are 15 residues in the CDR3. Germline trimming cut 5 bases from V and 8 bases from J; bases unmatched to any gene: 6. The CDR3 reads CASSVRDRGPGELFF. The CDR3 DNA sequence: TGTGCCAGCAGCGTCCGGGACAGGGGGCCTGGGGAGCTGTTTTTT. The full variable domain, rest sourced from reference TRBV7-9 and TRBJ2-2, is DTGVSQNPRHKITKRGQNVTFRCDPISEHNRLYWYRQTLGQGPEFLTYFQNEAQLEKSRLLSDRFSAERPKGSFSTLEIQRTEQGDSAMYLCASSVRDRGPGELFFGEGSRLTVL.

The chain couples TRBV5-1 to TRBJ1-3, with 8 bases aligning to TRBD1. From germline, CDR1 is SGHRS and CDR2 YFSETQ. Trimming at V came to 4 bases and at J to 4 bases, leaving 10 bases not matched to a gene. The CDR3 has 16 residues. The chain's CDR3 is CASSPGQGAVGNTIYF. The CDR3 DNA reads TGCGCCAGCAGCCCAGGACAGGGAGCTGTCGGAAACACCATATATTTT.

The J gene is TRBJ2-2, the V gene TRBV5-1; TRBD1 matches 11 bases. This CDR3 region has 15 residues. CDR1 is SGHRS, CDR2 YFSETQ, per germline. The ends lost 4 bases at V and 6 bases at J; junction bases unmatched: 5. The CDR3 reads CASSPDRGPAGELFF. As DNA, the CDR3 is TGCGCCAGCAGCCCGGACAGGGGGCCGGCCGGGGAGCTGTTTTTT.

This clone was detected only a few times. The chain combines TRBV12-3 or TRBV12-4 with TRBJ2-2; D possibly corresponds to TRBD1 (6 bases). V lost 6 bases and J 6 bases, leaving 8 bases between the germline ends. The CDR3 length is 12 residues. CDR3 coding DNA: TGTGCCAGCAGACCAGGGGCCGGGGAGCTGTTTTTT. It is translated as CASRPGAGELFF.

This chain links TRBV27 with TRBJ1-5, with 8 bases aligning to TRBD1. Per germline, CDR1 MNHEY and CDR2 SMNVEV (reference sequence). After removal of 8 bases from V and 7 bases from J, the junction contained 7 bases not matched to a gene. CDR3 size: 13 residues. This chain's CDR3 is CASGQQGGQPQHF. The DNA for the CDR3 is TGTGCCAGCGGACAACAGGGGGGGCAGCCCCAGCATTTT.

The CDR3 DNA reads as TGTGCCAGTAGTCCCCGGGGACTAGTCAACTACGAGCAGTACTTC. Amino acids: CASSPRGLVNYEQYF. The chain is built from TRBV19 and TRBJ2-7; TRBD2 matches at 8 bases. The CDR3 has 15 residues. The germline gives CDR1 LNHDA, CDR2 SQIVND (reference sequence). V gave up 5 bases and J gave up 3 bases; unmatched junction bases: 9.

The V call is TRBV19, the J call TRBJ1-4; tentative D call: TRBD1 (5 bases). Germline assignment: CDR1 LNHDA and CDR2 SQIVND (reference sequence). The CDR3 loop spans 13 amino acids. Trimming took off 5 bases at V and 13 bases at J, with 17 bases between the two ends. The CDR3 bases are TGTGCCAGTAGTTCGGGACGGGGAACAGGACTGTTTTTT. This sequence encodes CASSSGRGTGLFF.

This rearrangement joins TRBV19 to TRBJ2-5; the D gene is possibly TRBD1 (5 bases). Looked up from germline, CDR1 is LNHDA and CDR2 is SQIVND (reference sequence). Deletions cut 5 bases from V and 5 bases from J, with 15 bases between. The CDR3 consists of 14 residues. CDR3 DNA sequence: TGTGCCAGTAGTCAGACAGCTACCCTGGAGACCCAGTACTTC. Protein sequence: CASSQTATLETQYF.

This clone has a single count. J is TRBJ2-6 and V is TRBV19; 10 bases are shared with TRBD2. With 6 bases clipped from V and 3 bases from J, the junction kept 8 bases outside the gene matches. The CDR3 is 17 residues long. Germline V gene lookup returns CDR1 LNHDA and CDR2 SQIVND (reference sequence). CDR3 amino acids: CASRSGLAVGGANVLTF. The CDR3 nucleotides are TGTGCCAGTAGATCAGGACTAGCGGTTGGTGGGGCCAACGTCCTGACTTTC.

The chain recombines TRBV7-9 with TRBJ2-7; unclear D gene. Germline lookup yields CDR1 SEHNR and CDR2 FQNEAQ (reference sequence). V shed 6 bases and J shed 6 bases, with 12 bases lying between them. The CDR3 is made up of 12 amino acids. In nucleotides, the CDR3 is TGTGCCAGCAGGTCGCAAGGGTTCGAGCAGTACTTC. This sequence encodes CASRSQGFEQYF.

This chain connects TRBV10-3 to TRBJ2-2; D call uncertain. Trimming pared 6 bases from V and 6 bases from J, leaving 17 bases between. Germline values: CDR1 ENHRY, CDR2 SYGVKD. The CDR3 consists of 15 residues. CDR3 DNA sequence: TGTGCCATCAGGACTCAGGTTCCCGGGTCCGGGGAGCTGTTTTTT. It is translated as CAIRTQVPGSGELFF.

The chain combines TRBV19 with TRBJ1-4; perhaps TRBD1 as D (6 bases). Trimming left V 5 bases short and J 7 bases short, with 11 bases between. The germline V gene has CDR1 LNHDA and CDR2 SQIVND (reference sequence). This CDR3 region has 13 residues. CDR3 DNA: TGTGCCAGTAGTTCCCGGGACACTGAAAAACTGTTTTTT. Translated, it gives CASSSRDTEKLFF.

J is TRBJ1-2 and V is TRBV7-2; D remains ambiguous. CDR1 and CDR2 from the germline V gene are SGHTA and FQGNSA. The CDR3 sequence is 15 residues long. V was pared by 6 bases and J by 0 bases, with 14 bases between. This CDR3 reads CASRTRGPANYGYTF. The CDR3 region has the DNA TGTGCCAGCAGGACCCGCGGGCCCGCTAACTATGGCTACACCTTC.